Listed below are T cell receptor beta chains from one sample, sequenced in a study of shared clonotypes between healthy human individuals. Sequencing was performed with immunoSEQ multiplex PCR; in TCRdb, only in-frame clones are kept and a portion is missing. This sample carries around 600,000 clones, almost 97% of them seen once, and the ten largest clones take 0.055% to 0.07%. The specimen sequenced was naive CD4+ T cells sorted from blood. These receptors all stem from a woman aged 25 to 39 in good health. CDR3s include the opening cysteine and the closing phenylalanine or tryptophan. The D gene is left open where the match is weak. Size is stated for part of the rows, as once, few or many counts, or as a class when the clone is expanded.

TRBV5-1	TRBJ2-5	-	-	TGCGCCAGCAGCTTGGAGCCGGCAGGGGATGTAGAGACCCAGTACTTC	CASSLEPAGDVETQYF
TRBV9	TRBJ2-7	-	TRBD2	TGTGCCAGCAGCGCCCGAAGGACTAGCGGGAGGGAGGAGCAGTACTTC	CASSARRTSGREEQYF
TRBV28	TRBJ1-3	-	-	TGTGCCACGGCAGGTTCTCCGGGAAACACCATATATTTT	CATAGSPGNTIYF
TRBV19	TRBJ2-3	-	-	TGTGCCAGTAGAACGAACGGAGGGCGGGGAGATACGCAGTATTTT	CASRTNGGRGDTQYF
TRBV2	TRBJ1-3	-	-	TGTGCCAGCAGTGGACAAGACTACACCATATATTTT	CASSGQDYTIYF
TRBV27	TRBJ1-1	-	TRBD1	TGTGCCAGCAGGCGCCCGGGACAGGGCGGAACTGAAGCTTTCTTT	CASRRPGQGGTEAFF
TRBV9	TRBJ1-3	-	-	TGTGCCAGCAGCGTAGAGACAACTGGAAACACCATATATTTT	CASSVETTGNTIYF
TRBV10-3	TRBJ2-7	-	TRBD2	TGTGCCATCAGTGAGTCAGGCCCGGTAGCGGGATCCTCCTACGAGCAGTACTTC	CAISESGPVAGSSYEQYF
TRBV4-1	TRBJ2-7	-	-	TGCGCCAGCAGCCAAGATAGCGAATACGAGCAGTACTTC	CASSQDSEYEQYF
TRBV7-8	TRBJ2-1	-	-	TGTGCCAGCAGTATAGCGAGAATCCTGAACTCCTACAATGAGCAGTTCTTC	CASSIARILNSYNEQFF
TRBV28	TRBJ1-1	-	TRBD1	TGTGCCAGCAGTTTATATCCCATCCAGGGGGAGACTGAAGCTTTCTTT	CASSLYPIQGETEAFF
TRBV25-1	TRBJ2-2	-	-	TGTGCCAGCAGTGAACAGTGGACCGGGGAGCTGTTTTTT	CASSEQWTGELFF
TRBV6-1	TRBJ1-4	-	-	TGTGCCAGCAGTGAAGTCGCTAATGAAAAACTGTTTTTT	CASSEVANEKLFF
TRBV18	TRBJ2-7	-	TRBD1	TGTGCCAGCTCACCCCCCGGGACAGAACTCTACGAGCAGTACTTC	CASSPPGTELYEQYF
TRBV7-9	TRBJ1-3	-	-	TGTGCCAGCAGCTTTGAGGTCTCTGGAAACACCATATATTTT	CASSFEVSGNTIYF
TRBV7-9	TRBJ2-1	-	TRBD2	TGTGCCAGCAGTCTAGCGGGATTCGTTTCGACGGAGCAGTTCTTC	CASSLAGFVSTEQFF
TRBV27	TRBJ2-1	-	-	TGTGCCAGCAGTTCCCTAAGGAGCTCCTACAATGAGCAGTTCTTC	CASSSLRSSYNEQFF
TRBV7-9	TRBJ1-2	-	TRBD1	TGTGCCAGCAGCTCCAGGGACAGGGTGGACTATGGCTACACCTTC	CASSSRDRVDYGYTF
TRBV28	TRBJ2-1	-	-	TGTGCCAGCAGTTTAGACGGCTCCTACAATGAGCAGTTCTTC	CASSLDGSYNEQFF
TRBV6-5	TRBJ2-7	-	-	TGTGCCAGCAGTTACTACAGAAACACGGCTACCTACGAGCAGTACTTC	CASSYYRNTATYEQYF
TRBV27	TRBJ2-7	-	TRBD2	TGTGCCAGCAGTTTATTCCCCGGGACTAGCGGGATTTGCGAGCAGTACTTC	CASSLFPGTSGICEQYF
TRBV6-4	TRBJ2-2	-	-	TGTGCCAGCAGTTCTAGCGCCGGGGAGCTGTTTTTT	CASSSSAGELFF
TRBV28	TRBJ2-1	-	-	TGTGCCAGCAGACCGACTAAATCCTACAATGAGCAGTTCTTC	CASRPTKSYNEQFF
TRBV2	TRBJ2-7	-	-	TGTGCCAGCGGGCTAGCCTACGAGCAGTACTTC	CASGLAYEQYF
TRBV9	TRBJ1-2	-	-	TGTGCCAGCAGCGCAGGGCGGGGGTCTCCAGGAGCAGCTAACTATGGCTACACCTTC	CASSAGRGSPGAANYGYTF
TRBV7-9	TRBJ1-2	-	-	TGTGCCAGCAGCCCCTCGGGAGGGAGTGGCTACACCTTC	CASSPSGGSGYTF
TRBV4-1	TRBJ1-1	-	-	TGCGCCAGCAGCCAGTATCGGGATCGACTAGACACTGAAGCTTTCTTT	CASSQYRDRLDTEAFF
TRBV25-1	TRBJ1-5	-	-	TGTGCCACCTCCCCTGGGGGGAGCAGACAGCCCCAGCATTTT	CATSPGGSRQPQHF
TRBV19	TRBJ1-5	-	TRBD1	TGTGCCAGTAGTAACCGGGACAGGGGACTTCAGCCCCAGCATTTT	CASSNRDRGLQPQHF
TRBV7-9	TRBJ2-2	-	TRBD2	TGTGCCAGCAGCCGGGGGACTAGCGGGAACACCGGGGAGCTGTTTTTT	CASSRGTSGNTGELFF
TRBV19	TRBJ1-6	-	-	TGTGCCAGTACCGCACGGCAGGGGAATTCACCCCTCCACTTT	CASTARQGNSPLHF
TRBV27	TRBJ2-5	-	-	TGTGCCAGCAGGACGGACTGGGCACAAGAGACCCAGTACTTC	CASRTDWAQETQYF
TRBV6-6	TRBJ1-3	-	-	TGTGCCAGCAGTTCTCTGCCAGGGGTAGGAAACACCATATATTTT	CASSSLPGVGNTIYF
TRBV5-4	TRBJ2-7	-	TRBD2	TGTGCCAGCAGCCCAACTAGCGGGAGCTCCTACGAGCAGTACTTC	CASSPTSGSSYEQYF
TRBV19	TRBJ2-2	-	-	TGTGCCAGTAGTAGATACGGGGCGCCCAACACCGGGGAGCTGTTTTTT	CASSRYGAPNTGELFF
TRBV11-2	TRBJ1-2	few	TRBD1	TGTGCCAGCAGCCAAAACAGGGGAGCGCGCTATGGCTACACCTTC	CASSQNRGARYGYTF
TRBV2	TRBJ2-7	-	TRBD2	TGTGCCAGCAGTGTTCGACTAGCGGGAGGGAGCGAGCAGTACTTC	CASSVRLAGGSEQYF
TRBV11-3	TRBJ2-1	-	-	TGTGCCAGCAGTGGTGGACTATCATACAATGAGCAGTTCTTC	CASSGGLSYNEQFF
TRBV7-8	TRBJ1-5	-	-	TGTGCCAGCAGCTTAGGGGAGTTCCAGCCCCAGCATTTT	CASSLGEFQPQHF
TRBV28	TRBJ2-7	-	-	TGTGCCAGCTATCCCTCACGGGGTAGGAGCGAGCAGTACTTC	CASYPSRGRSEQYF
TRBV11-2	TRBJ2-1	-	-	TGTGCCAGCAGCTTACGGTGGGAGTACAATGAGCAGTTCTTC	CASSLRWEYNEQFF
TRBV7-9	TRBJ1-4	-	-	TGTGCCAGCAGCTTAGGAAATGTGATTAATGAAAAACTGTTTTTT	CASSLGNVINEKLFF
TRBV2	TRBJ1-1	-	-	TGTGCCAGCAGTGCCACGGAGAACACTGAAGCTTTCTTT	CASSATENTEAFF
TRBV10-1	TRBJ2-7	-	-	TGCGCCAGCAGTGATCAGGTCGGGAGCTACGAGCAGTACTTC	CASSDQVGSYEQYF
TRBV28	TRBJ2-5	once	TRBD2	TGTGCCAGCAGTACGCGACTAGCGGGAGCTTGGGAGCAGTACTTC	CASSTRLAGAWEQYF
TRBV5-4	TRBJ2-7	-	TRBD1	TGTGCCAGCAGTCCCCAGGGGGTGAGCTACGAGCAGTACTTC	CASSPQGVSYEQYF
TRBV6-5	TRBJ2-7	once	-	TGTGCCAGCAGCCGGAGCGGGCCGAGCTCCTACGAGCAGTACTTC	CASSRSGPSSYEQYF
TRBV19	TRBJ2-1	-	TRBD2	TGTGCCAGTAGCCCACCGAGGACTAGCGGGAGAGTCTGGAAAGGAAATGAGCAGTTCTTC	CASSPPRTSGRVWKGNEQFF
TRBV15	TRBJ2-1	-	-	TGTGCCACCAGCAGCGACCTTTCTCAGCGGGAGTTCTTC	CATSSDLSQREFF
TRBV5-1	TRBJ2-7	-	-	TGCGCCAGCAGCTTGGAAATGGGTCCCCCCTACGAGCAGTACTTC	CASSLEMGPPYEQYF
TRBV7-6	TRBJ2-5	-	TRBD1	TGTGCCAGCAGCCGCACAGGGGCCCAAGAGACCCAGTACTTC	CASSRTGAQETQYF